The source of this T cell receptor (beta chain) is a study of technical replicates of blood from four donors. Germline V gene sequence: CDR1 SQVTM, CDR2 ANQGSEA. The CDR3 totals 11 residues. V lost 1 base, J lost 5 bases, and 5 bases lay in between. This table comes from immunoSEQ multiplex PCR, and its TCRdb copy is limited to in-frame clones, with some not included. Among fewer than 100,000 clones listed, about 95% were seen once. The sequenced material came from T cells isolated from PBMCs. This TCR was sampled from a human donor in good health. The gene calls are TRBV29-1 and TRBJ1-1, with no clear D. Here the CDR3 reads CSVEALTEAFF. The CDR3 region has the DNA TGCAGCGTTGAAGCCTTGACTGAAGCTTTCTTT.